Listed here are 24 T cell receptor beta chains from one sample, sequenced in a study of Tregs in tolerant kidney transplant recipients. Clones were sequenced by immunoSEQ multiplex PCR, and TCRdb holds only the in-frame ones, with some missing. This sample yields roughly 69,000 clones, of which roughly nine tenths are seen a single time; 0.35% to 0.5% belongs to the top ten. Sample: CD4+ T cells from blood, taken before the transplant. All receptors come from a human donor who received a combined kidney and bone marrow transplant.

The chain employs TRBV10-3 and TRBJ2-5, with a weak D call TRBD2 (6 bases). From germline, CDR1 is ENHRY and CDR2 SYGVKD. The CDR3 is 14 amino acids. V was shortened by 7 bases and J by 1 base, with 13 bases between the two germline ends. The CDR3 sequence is CAIKTSRGQETQYF. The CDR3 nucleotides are TGTGCCATCAAAACTAGCCGGGGCCAAGAGACCCAGTACTTC.

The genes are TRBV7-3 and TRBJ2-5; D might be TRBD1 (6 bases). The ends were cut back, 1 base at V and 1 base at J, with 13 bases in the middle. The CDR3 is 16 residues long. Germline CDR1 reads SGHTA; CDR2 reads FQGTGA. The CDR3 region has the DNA TGTGCCAGCAGCTTAAGACAGGTGCCGATCCAAGAGACCCAGTACTTC. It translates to CASSLRQVPIQETQYF. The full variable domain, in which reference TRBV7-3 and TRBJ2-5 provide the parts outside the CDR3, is GAGVSQTPSNKVTEKGKYVELRCDPISGHTALYWYRQSLGQGPEFLIYFQGTGAADDSGLPNDRFFAVRPEGSVSTLKIQRTERGDSAVYLCASSLRQVPIQETQYFGPGTRLLVL.

The CDR3 sequence is CASSKGGTGGNQPQHF. CDR3 bases: TGTGCCAGCAGCAAAGGGGGGACGGGAGGTAATCAGCCCCAGCATTTT. The chain carries TRBV21-1 and TRBJ1-5. TRBV21-1 counts as a pseudogene. The CDR3 totals 16 residues.

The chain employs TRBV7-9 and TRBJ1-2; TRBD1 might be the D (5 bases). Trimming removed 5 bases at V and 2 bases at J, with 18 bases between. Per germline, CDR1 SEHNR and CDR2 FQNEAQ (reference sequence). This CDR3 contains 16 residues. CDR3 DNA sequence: TGTGCCAGCAGCATGGATACCCCCGGGGGAAACTATGGCTACACCTTC. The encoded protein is CASSMDTPGGNYGYTF.

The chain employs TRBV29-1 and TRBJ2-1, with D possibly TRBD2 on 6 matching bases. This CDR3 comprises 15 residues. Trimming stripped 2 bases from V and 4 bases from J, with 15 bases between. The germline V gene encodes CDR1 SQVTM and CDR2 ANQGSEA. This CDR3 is CSVENPLASYNEQFF. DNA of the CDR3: TGCAGCGTTGAAAACCCCCTAGCGTCTTACAATGAGCAGTTCTTC.

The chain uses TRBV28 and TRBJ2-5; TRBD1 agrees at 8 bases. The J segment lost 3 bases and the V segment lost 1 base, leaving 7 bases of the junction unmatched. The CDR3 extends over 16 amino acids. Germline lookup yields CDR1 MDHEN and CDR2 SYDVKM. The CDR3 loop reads CASSLFGDRSKETQYF. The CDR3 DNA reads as TGTGCCAGCAGTTTATTTGGGGACAGGTCGAAAGAGACCCAGTACTTC.

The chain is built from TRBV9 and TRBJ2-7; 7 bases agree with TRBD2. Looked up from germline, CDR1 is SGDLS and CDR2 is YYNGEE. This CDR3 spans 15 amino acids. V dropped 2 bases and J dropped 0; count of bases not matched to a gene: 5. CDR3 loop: CASSVQAGFSYEQYF. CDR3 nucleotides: TGTGCCAGCAGCGTGCAAGCGGGATTCTCCTACGAGCAGTACTTC.

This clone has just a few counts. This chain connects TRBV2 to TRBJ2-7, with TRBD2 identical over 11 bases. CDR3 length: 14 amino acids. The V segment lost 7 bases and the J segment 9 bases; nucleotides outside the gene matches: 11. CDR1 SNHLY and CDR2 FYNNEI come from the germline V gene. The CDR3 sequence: CASTRMLAGGWQYF. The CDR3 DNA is TGTGCCAGCACCAGGATGTTAGCGGGGGGGTGGCAGTACTTC.

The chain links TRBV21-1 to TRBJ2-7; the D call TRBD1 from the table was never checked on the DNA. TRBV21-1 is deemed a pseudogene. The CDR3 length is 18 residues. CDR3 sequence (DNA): TGTGCCAGCAGCCCTTGGGACAGGCGGTTTTCCTATTACTACGAGCAGTACTTC. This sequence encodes CASSPWDRRFSYYYEQYF.

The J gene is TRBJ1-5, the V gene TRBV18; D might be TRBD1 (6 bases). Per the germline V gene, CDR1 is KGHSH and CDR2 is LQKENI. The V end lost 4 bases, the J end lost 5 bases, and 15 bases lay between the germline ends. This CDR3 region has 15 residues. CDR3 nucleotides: TGTGCCAGCTCACGTGGGGACACCAGTGATCAGCCCCAGCATTTT. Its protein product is CASSRGDTSDQPQHF.

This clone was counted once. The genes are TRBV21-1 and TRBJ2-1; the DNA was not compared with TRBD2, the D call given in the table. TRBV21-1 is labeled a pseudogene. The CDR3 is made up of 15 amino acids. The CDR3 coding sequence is TGTGCCAGCAGCAAACACGGACTAGTGGTTGATGAGCAGTTCTTC. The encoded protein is CASSKHGLVVDEQFF.

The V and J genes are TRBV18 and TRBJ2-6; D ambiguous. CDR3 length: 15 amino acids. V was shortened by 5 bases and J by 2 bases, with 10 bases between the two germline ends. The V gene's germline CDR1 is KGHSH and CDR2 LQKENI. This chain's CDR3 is CASSVDKTGANVLTF. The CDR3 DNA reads TGTGCCAGCTCAGTAGACAAAACTGGGGCCAACGTCCTGACTTTC.

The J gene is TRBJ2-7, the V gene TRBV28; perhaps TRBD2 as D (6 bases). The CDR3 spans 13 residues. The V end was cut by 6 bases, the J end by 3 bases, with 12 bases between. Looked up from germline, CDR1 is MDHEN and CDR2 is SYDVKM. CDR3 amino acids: CASREGLNYEQYF. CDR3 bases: TGTGCCAGCAGAGAGGGACTTAACTACGAGCAGTACTTC.

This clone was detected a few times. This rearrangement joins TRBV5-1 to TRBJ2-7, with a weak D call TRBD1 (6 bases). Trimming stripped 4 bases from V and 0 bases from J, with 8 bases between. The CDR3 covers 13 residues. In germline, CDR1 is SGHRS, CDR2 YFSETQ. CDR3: CASSPDSSYEQYF. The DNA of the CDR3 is TGCGCCAGCAGCCCGGACAGCTCCTACGAGCAGTACTTC.

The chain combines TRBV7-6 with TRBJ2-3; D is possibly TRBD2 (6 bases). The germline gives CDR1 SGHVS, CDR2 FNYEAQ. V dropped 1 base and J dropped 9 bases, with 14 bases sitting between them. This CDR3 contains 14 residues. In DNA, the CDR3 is TGTGCCAGCAGCTTAGGCGGGGAGGTGGGGACGCAGTATTTT. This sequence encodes CASSLGGEVGTQYF.

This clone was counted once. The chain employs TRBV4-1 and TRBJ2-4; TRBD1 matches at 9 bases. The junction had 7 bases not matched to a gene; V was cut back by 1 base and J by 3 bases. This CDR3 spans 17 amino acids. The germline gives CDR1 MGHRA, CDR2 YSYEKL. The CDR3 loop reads CASSQAGTGMSKNIQYF. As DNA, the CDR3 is TGCGCCAGCAGCCAAGCCGGGACAGGGATGAGCAAAAACATTCAGTACTTC.

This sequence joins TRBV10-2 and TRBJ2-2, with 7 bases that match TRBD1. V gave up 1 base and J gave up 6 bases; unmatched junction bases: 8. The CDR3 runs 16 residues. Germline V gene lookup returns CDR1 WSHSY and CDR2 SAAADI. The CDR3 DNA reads TGCGCCAGCAGTGAGTTTGAGGGGGCCCGTGCCGGGGAGCTGTTTTTT. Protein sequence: CASSEFEGARAGELFF.

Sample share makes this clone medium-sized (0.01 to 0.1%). This CDR3 is CASSPDRTEQYF. The CDR3, as DNA: TGTGCCAGCAGTCCGGACAGGACCGAGCAGTACTTC. The genes are TRBV28 and TRBJ2-7; 7 nucleotides match TRBD1. The CDR3 consists of 12 residues. V lost 5 bases, J lost 6 bases, and 4 bases stayed unmatched. The V gene's germline CDR1 is MDHEN and CDR2 SYDVKM.

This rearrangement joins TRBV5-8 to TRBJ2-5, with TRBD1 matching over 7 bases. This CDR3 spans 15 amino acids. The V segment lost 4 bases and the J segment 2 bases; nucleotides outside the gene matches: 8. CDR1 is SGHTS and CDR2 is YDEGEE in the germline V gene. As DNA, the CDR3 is TGTGCCAGCAGCCCGCGGACAGGTCTTCAAGAGACCCAGTACTTC. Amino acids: CASSPRTGLQETQYF.

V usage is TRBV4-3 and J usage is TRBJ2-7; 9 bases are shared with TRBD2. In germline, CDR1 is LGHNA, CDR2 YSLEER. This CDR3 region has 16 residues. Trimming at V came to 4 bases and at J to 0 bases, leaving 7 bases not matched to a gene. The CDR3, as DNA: TGCGCCAGCAGCCGGGAGACTAGCGGAGCCTCCTACGAGCAGTACTTC. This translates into CASSRETSGASYEQYF.

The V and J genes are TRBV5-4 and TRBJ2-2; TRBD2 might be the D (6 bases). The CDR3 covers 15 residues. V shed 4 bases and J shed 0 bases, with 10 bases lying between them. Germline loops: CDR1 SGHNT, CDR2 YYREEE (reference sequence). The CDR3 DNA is TGTGCCAGCAGCCCAGGACTACCGAACACCGGGGAGCTGTTTTTT. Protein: CASSPGLPNTGELFF.

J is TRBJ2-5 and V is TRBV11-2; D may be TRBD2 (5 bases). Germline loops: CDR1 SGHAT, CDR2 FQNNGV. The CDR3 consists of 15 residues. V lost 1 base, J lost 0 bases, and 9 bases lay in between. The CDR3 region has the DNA TGTGCCAGCAGCTTAGGACGCGGGTACCAAGAGACCCAGTACTTC. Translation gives CASSLGRGYQETQYF. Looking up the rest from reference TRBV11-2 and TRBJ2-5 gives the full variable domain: EAGVAQSPRYKIIEKRQSVAFWCNPISGHATLYWYQQILGQGPKLLIQFQNNGVVDDSQLPKDRFSAERLKGVDSTLKIQPAKLEDSAVYLCASSLGRGYQETQYFGPGTRLLVL.

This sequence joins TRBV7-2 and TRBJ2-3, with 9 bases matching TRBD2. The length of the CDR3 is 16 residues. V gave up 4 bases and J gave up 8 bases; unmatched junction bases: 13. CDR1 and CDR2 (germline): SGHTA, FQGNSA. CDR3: CASSSPGGLASGTQYF. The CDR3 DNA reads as TGTGCCAGCAGCTCCCCGGGGGGACTAGCTTCTGGTACGCAGTATTTT.

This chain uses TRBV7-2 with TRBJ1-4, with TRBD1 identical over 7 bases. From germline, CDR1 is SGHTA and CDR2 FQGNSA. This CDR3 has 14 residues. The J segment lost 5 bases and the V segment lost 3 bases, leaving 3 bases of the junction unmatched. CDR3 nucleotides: TGTGCCAGCAGCTTCGACAGGGCAAATGAAAAACTGTTTTTT. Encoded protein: CASSFDRANEKLFF.